This paragraph covers one T cell receptor (beta chain) sequence. Its antigen is not known. This sample stems from a study of T cell responses to AZD1222 COVID-19 vaccine. Using immunoSEQ multiplex PCR, the repertoire was profiled, and TCRdb retains in-frame clones only, with some absent. The table records roughly 260,000 clones, approximately 95% of them present only once. Study observations and caveats: Donor demographics were predominantly white British with a female majority; clonal diversity may be underestimated. Spike-specific TCR repertoires showed rising breadth and depth after two AZD1222 doses. Among AZD1222 vaccinees, only 6 or 7 were seropositive at baseline. Spike-wide coverage was observed for vaccine-associated CD4 TCRs, with dominant responses at 160-218 and 743-854.

Trimming left V 5 bases short and J 0 bases short, with 16 bases between. CDR1 is SGHAT and CDR2 is FQNNGV in the germline V gene. The CDR3 is made up of 16 amino acids. This receptor was obtained from an adult in good health. V is TRBV11-2 and J is TRBJ1-2; tentative D call: TRBD1 (6 bases). The input for sequencing was peripheral blood, taken on day 0 of AZD1222 vaccination. The DNA for the CDR3 is TGTGCCAGCAGCCGGATTTGGGGGCAAGCTAACTATGGCTACACCTTC. Its protein is CASSRIWGQANYGYTF.